What follows are 7 T cell receptor beta chains derived from one specimen sequenced in a study of OX40 agonist ivuxolimab in advanced cancers. To prepare the library, the immunoSEQ multiplex PCR assay was applied. TCRdb re-hosts the immuneACCESS table, in-frame sequences only. Its copies lack some clones; in the studies checked, an unresolved V gene accounts for under half of them, and the cause for the rest is not known. Present in this sample are under 50,000 clones, 65% to 85% of which were seen just once. About 5.2% of the sample is held by the ten biggest clonotypes. This sample comprised CD4+ or CD8+ T cells sorted from blood, obtained in a trial of the OX40 agonist ivuxolimab. These TCRs come from an adult with an advanced solid tumor such as melanoma, head and neck, liver or kidney cancer.

This clone has a handful of counts. The chain employs TRBV5-1 and TRBJ2-1, with D tentatively TRBD1 or TRBD2 (6 bases each). Germline V gives CDR1 SGHRS, CDR2 YFSETQ. The CDR3 is 15 amino acids. Deletions cut 2 bases from V and 6 bases from J, with 15 bases between. DNA for the CDR3: TGCGCCAGCAGCTTCGCTAGAGGGGGGATCAATGAGCAGTTCTTC. Its protein is CASSFARGGINEQFF.

This clone is a singleton in its sample. V is TRBV5-1 and J is TRBJ1-1; 7 bases fit TRBD1. Germline CDR1 SGHRS, CDR2 YFSETQ. Trimming at V came to 4 bases and at J to 0 bases, leaving 9 bases not matched to a gene. The CDR3 extends over 16 amino acids. The CDR3 DNA reads TGCGCCAGCAGCCCCTCGATCGACAGGGTGAACACTGAAGCTTTCTTT. It specifies CASSPSIDRVNTEAFF.

The gene calls are TRBV4-3 and TRBJ1-4; D is perhaps TRBD1 (6 bases). Germline assignment: CDR1 LGHNA and CDR2 YSLEER. There are 16 residues in the CDR3. The germline V and J ends were trimmed by 4 bases and 8 bases, with 20 bases remaining between them. CDR3 sequence (DNA): TGCGCCAGCAGCCCCAGGGACCTGGGGGGCGAGGAAAAACTGTTTTTT. Translated: CASSPRDLGGEEKLFF.

This clone came up a few times. The chain links TRBV29-1 to TRBJ2-7; 8 nucleotides align to TRBD1. V lost 6 bases and J lost 0; bases outside the gene matches: 1. Germline CDR1 and CDR2: SQVTM and ANQGSEA. The CDR3 runs to 12 residues. The CDR3 loop is CSVGQDSYEQYF. DNA for the CDR3: TGCAGCGTGGGACAGGACTCCTACGAGCAGTACTTC.

This chain links TRBV19 with TRBJ1-5, with D hard to call. Deletions cut 1 base from V and 4 bases from J, with 5 bases between. Per the germline V gene, CDR1 is LNHDA and CDR2 is SQIVND (reference sequence). The CDR3 spans 13 residues. The CDR3 sequence: CASSIGQNQPQHF. The CDR3 DNA sequence: TGTGCCAGTAGTATAGGTCAGAATCAGCCCCAGCATTTT.

This sequence joins TRBV27 and TRBJ2-7; tentatively, D is TRBD1 or TRBD2 (6 bases each). The CDR3 has 16 amino acids. Trimming stripped 5 bases from V and 4 bases from J, with 21 bases between. CDR1 MNHEY and CDR2 SMNVEV come from the germline V gene (reference sequence). The CDR3 nucleotides are TGTGCCAGCAGTGACGTCAGGGGCGCAGCGGGTTACGAGCAGTACTTC. As protein: CASSDVRGAAGYEQYF.

The chain carries TRBV29-1 and TRBJ1-2; TRBD1 aligns across 9 bases. This CDR3 comprises 11 residues. V lost 6 bases to trimming and J lost 8 bases; unmatched junction nucleotides: 4. Germline CDR1 SQVTM, CDR2 ANQGSEA. Here the CDR3 reads CSVNRGRGYTF. CDR3 DNA: TGCAGCGTGAACAGGGGGCGCGGCTACACCTTC.